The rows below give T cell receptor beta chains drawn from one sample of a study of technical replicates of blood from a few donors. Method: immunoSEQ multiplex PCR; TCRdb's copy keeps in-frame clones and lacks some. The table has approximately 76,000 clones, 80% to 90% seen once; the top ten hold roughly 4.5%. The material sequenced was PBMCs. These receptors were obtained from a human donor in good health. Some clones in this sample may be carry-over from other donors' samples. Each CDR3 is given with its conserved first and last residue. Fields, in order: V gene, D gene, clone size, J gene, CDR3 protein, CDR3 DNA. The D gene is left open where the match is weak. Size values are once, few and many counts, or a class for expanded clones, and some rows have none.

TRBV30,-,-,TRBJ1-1,CACTQGPTEAFF,TGTGCCTGTACACAGGGTCCCACTGAAGCTTTCTTT
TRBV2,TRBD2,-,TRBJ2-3,CASSRTSGRDTQYF,TGTGCCAGCAGTCGGACTAGCGGGAGGGATACGCAGTATTTT
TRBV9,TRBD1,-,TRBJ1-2,CASSEDRVNYGYTF,TGTGCCAGCAGCGAGGACAGGGTGAACTATGGCTACACCTTC
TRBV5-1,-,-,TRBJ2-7,CASSRDSYEQYF,TGCGCCAGCAGCAGAGACAGCTACGAGCAGTACTTC
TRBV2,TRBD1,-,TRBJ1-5,CASSGTGGNQPQHF,TGTGCCAGCAGTGGGACAGGGGGGAATCAGCCCCAGCATTTT
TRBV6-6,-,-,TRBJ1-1,CATTSTTGGTEAFF,TGTGCCACCACCTCTACGACGGGGGGCACTGAAGCTTTCTTT
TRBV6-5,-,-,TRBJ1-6,CASSYGAGRRNSPLHF,TGTGCCAGCAGTTATGGGGCGGGAAGGAGGAATTCACCCCTCCACTTT
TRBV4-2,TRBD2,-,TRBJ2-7,CASSQDGTSVPYEQYF,TGTGCCAGCAGCCAGGATGGAACTAGCGTTCCCTACGAGCAGTACTTC
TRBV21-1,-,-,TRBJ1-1,CASSKTGNRASTEAFF,TGTGCCAGCAGCAAAACAGGGAATCGGGCGAGCACTGAAGCTTTCTTT
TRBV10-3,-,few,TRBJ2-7,CAISEASYEQYF,TGTGCCATCAGTGAGGCTAGCTACGAGCAGTACTTC
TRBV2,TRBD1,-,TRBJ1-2,CASSEAETGWYGYTF,TGTGCCAGCAGTGAAGCGGAGACAGGGTGGTATGGCTACACCTTC
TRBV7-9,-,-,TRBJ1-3,CASSQGSGNTIYF,TGTGCCAGCAGCCAGGGCTCTGGAAACACCATATATTTT
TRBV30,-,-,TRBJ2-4,CARQSGDRGIQYF,TGTGCCCGGCAGTCGGGAGATCGCGGCATTCAGTACTTC
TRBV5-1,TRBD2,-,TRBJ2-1,CASSYGTSGANEQFF,TGCGCCAGCAGCTACGGGACTAGCGGAGCCAATGAGCAGTTCTTC
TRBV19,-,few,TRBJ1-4,CASSPSWGASTNEKLFF,TGTGCCAGTAGTCCTTCGTGGGGCGCGTCAACTAATGAAAAACTGTTTTTT
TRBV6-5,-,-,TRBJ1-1,CASSYGAGSTEAFF,TGTGCCAGCAGTTACGGCGCAGGGTCCACTGAAGCTTTCTTT
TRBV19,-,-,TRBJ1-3,CASSILGGTGNTIYF,TGTGCCAGTAGTATCCTTGGGGGGACTGGAAACACCATATATTTT
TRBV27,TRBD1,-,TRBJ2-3,CASSRFGDRESDTQYF,TGTGCCAGCAGTCGCTTTGGGGACAGGGAGTCCGATACGCAGTATTTT
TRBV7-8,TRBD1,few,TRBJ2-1,CASRNRDRGLDEQFF,TGTGCCAGCAGGAACCGGGACAGGGGTCTCGACGAGCAGTTCTTC
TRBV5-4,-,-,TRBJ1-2,CASSTDAEGVYGYTF,TGTGCCAGCAGCACCGACGCCGAGGGGGTCTATGGCTACACCTTC
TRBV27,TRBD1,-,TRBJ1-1,CASSYSRDREAFF,TGTGCCAGCAGTTACTCCCGGGACAGAGAAGCTTTCTTT
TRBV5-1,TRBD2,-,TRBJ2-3,CASSFGGASTDTQYF,TGCGCCAGCAGCTTCGGGGGGGCTAGCACAGATACGCAGTATTTT
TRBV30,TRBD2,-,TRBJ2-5,CAWSVPGLAGQETQYF,TGTGCCTGGAGTGTACCAGGACTAGCGGGGCAAGAGACCCAGTACTTC
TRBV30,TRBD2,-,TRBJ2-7,CAWSRTSALYEQYF,TGTGCCTGGAGTCGGACTAGCGCACTGTACGAGCAGTACTTC
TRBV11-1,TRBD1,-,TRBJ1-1,CASSTSGRGQGNTEAFF,TGTGCCAGCAGCACATCGGGGCGGGGACAGGGGAACACTGAAGCTTTCTTT
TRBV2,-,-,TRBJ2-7,CASRPSGSPYEQYF,TGTGCCAGCAGACCCTCCGGGTCGCCCTACGAGCAGTACTTC
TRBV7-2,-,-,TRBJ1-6,CASSPLSGDHSPLHF,TGTGCCAGCAGCCCCCTCTCGGGAGACCATTCACCCCTCCACTTT
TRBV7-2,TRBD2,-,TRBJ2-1,CASSLSSGGANEQFF,TGTGCCAGCAGCTTATCTAGCGGGGGGGCGAATGAGCAGTTCTTC
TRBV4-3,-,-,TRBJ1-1,CASSQSGGQLNTEAFF,TGCGCCAGCAGCCAATCGGGAGGGCAATTGAACACTGAAGCTTTCTTT
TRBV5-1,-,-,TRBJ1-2,CASSIPGVANYGYTF,TGCGCCAGCAGCATCCCAGGGGTCGCCAACTATGGCTACACCTTC
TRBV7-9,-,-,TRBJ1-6,CASSDEGGSPLHF,TGTGCCAGCAGTGATGAAGGGGGTTCACCCCTCCACTTT
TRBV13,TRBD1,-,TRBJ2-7,CASGWGQLPEQYF,TGTGCCAGCGGTTGGGGACAGTTGCCCGAGCAGTACTTC
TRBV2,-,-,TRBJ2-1,CASSEAGGGKKFF,TGTGCCAGCAGTGAAGCTGGCGGCGGTAAGAAGTTCTTC
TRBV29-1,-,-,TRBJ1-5,CSVADQGNSNQPQHF,TGCAGCGTCGCCGATCAGGGGAATAGCAATCAGCCCCAGCATTTT
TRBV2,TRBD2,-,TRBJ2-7,CASILTSSSSEQYF,TGTGCCAGCATTCTGACTAGCTCCTCTTCCGAGCAGTACTTC
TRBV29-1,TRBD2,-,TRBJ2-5,CSGSLAPQETQYF,TGCAGCGGCTCACTAGCGCCACAAGAGACCCAGTACTTC
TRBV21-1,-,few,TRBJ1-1,CASSKALRPPRRAFF,TGTGCCAGCAGCAAAGCGCTTCGTCCCCCGAGGAGAGCTTTCTTT
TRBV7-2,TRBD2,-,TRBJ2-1,CASSLVLASGLPANEQFF,TGTGCCAGCAGCTTAGTATTAGCTAGCGGGCTACCTGCAAATGAGCAGTTCTTC
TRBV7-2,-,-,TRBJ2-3,CASSLMRADTQYF,TGTGCCAGCAGCTTAATGAGGGCAGATACGCAGTATTTT
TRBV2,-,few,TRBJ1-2,CASSPGEMQGYTF,TGTGCCAGCAGCCCAGGGGAAATGCAGGGCTACACCTTC
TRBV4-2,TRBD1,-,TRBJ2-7,CASSRGTGPYEQYF,TGTGCCAGCAGCCGAGGGACAGGACCCTACGAGCAGTACTTC
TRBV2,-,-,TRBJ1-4,CASSERGLLEEKLFF,TGTGCCAGCAGTGAAAGGGGCCTCCTCGAGGAAAAACTGTTTTTT
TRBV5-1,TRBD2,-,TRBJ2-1,CASSPLLAGGYNEQFF,TGCGCCAGCAGCCCCCTACTAGCGGGGGGATACAATGAGCAGTTCTTC
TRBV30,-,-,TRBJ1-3,CSWTSLSSGNTIYF,TGTTCCTGGACGTCCCTTAGCTCTGGAAACACCATATATTTT
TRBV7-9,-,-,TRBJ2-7,CASSTRTAPYEQYF,TGTGCCAGCAGCACCCGGACAGCCCCCTACGAGCAGTACTTC
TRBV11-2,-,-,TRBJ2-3,CASSLAKQVTQYF,TGTGCCAGCAGCTTAGCCAAACAGGTTACGCAGTATTTT
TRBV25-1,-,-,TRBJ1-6,CASSELKGRGSPLHF,TGTGCCAGCAGTGAACTTAAGGGGCGAGGATCACCCCTCCACTTT
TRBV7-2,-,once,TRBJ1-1,CASSLAAGAVTEAFF,TGTGCCAGCAGCTTAGCGGCGGGGGCCGTCACTGAAGCTTTCTTT
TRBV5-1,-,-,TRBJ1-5,CASSLEGALGQPQHF,TGCGCCAGCAGCTTGGAAGGGGCGTTGGGTCAGCCCCAGCATTTT
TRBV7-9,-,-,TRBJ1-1,CASSLSQGSTEAFF,TGTGCCAGCAGCTTGAGCCAGGGAAGCACTGAAGCTTTCTTT
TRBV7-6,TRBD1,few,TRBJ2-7,CASSLGQGAEQYF,TGTGCCAGCAGCTTGGGACAGGGTGCCGAGCAGTACTTC
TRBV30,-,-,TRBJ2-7,CAWSGLVYEQYF,TGTGCCTGGAGTGGACTAGTTTACGAGCAGTACTTC
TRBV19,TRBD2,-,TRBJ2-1,CASSPALAGVLDEQFF,TGTGCCAGTAGTCCCGCACTAGCGGGAGTTTTGGATGAGCAGTTCTTC
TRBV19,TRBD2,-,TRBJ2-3,CASSFGRSSDTQYF,TGTGCCAGCTCATTCGGGAGGTCCTCAGATACGCAGTATTTT
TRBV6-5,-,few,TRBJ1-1,CASSYSGRVAFF,TGTGCCAGCAGTTACTCGGGCAGGGTAGCTTTCTTT
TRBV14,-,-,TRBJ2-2,CASSPAGQGWYTGELFF,TGTGCCAGCAGCCCCGCCGGGCAGGGGTGGTACACCGGGGAGCTGTTTTTT
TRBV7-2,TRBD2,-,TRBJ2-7,CASSFTSGIHYEQYF,TGTGCCAGCAGCTTTACTAGCGGAATACACTACGAGCAGTACTTC
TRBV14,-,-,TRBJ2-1,CASSQERRGQFF,TGTGCCAGCAGCCAAGAGAGGCGGGGGCAGTTCTTC
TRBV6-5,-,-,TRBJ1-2,CASSSRLGGNYGYTF,TGTGCCAGCAGTTCCCGATTAGGGGGAAACTATGGCTACACCTTC
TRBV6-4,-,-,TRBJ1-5,CASIRYNQPQHF,TGTGCCAGCATCCGGTACAATCAGCCCCAGCATTTT